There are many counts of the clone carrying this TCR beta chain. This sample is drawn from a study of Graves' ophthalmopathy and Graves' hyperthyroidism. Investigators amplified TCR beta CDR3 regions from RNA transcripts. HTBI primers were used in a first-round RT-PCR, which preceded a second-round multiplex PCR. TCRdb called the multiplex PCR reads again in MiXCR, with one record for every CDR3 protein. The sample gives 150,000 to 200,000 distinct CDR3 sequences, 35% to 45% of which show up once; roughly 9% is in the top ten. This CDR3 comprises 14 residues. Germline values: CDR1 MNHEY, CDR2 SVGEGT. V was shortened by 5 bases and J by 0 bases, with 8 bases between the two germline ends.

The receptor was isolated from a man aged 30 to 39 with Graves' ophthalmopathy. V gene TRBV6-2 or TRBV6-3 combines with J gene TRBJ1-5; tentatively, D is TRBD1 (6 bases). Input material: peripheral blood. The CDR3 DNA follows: TGTGCCAGCAGTGGACAGAATAGCAATCAGCCCCAGCATTTT. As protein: CASSGQNSNQPQHF.